Detailed here is one TCR beta chain. The antigen remains unidentified. CDR1 and CDR2 (germline): SEHNR, FQNEAQ (reference sequence). This CDR3 has 14 amino acids. V was clipped by 5 bases and J by 8 bases, with 15 bases between them. The sample comes from a study of beta chain features in type 1 diabetes. Overall study results and limits: PCR might favor shorter templates, but any such skew would affect patients and controls equally. Across all four CD4+ subsets, people with type 1 diabetes showed modestly shorter TCRB CDR3s. Type 1 diabetes patients showed fewer insertions and more deletions at VDJ junctions. Among patients, naive, central memory and Treg TCRB repertoires appeared more similar than among healthy donors.

A single heparinised blood sample, averaging roughly 100 mL, was obtained per donor. Sequencing targeted expressed TCRB transcripts, as all isolated RNA had been reverse transcribed. Produced via immunoSEQ multiplex PCR; TCRdb's table is partial and in-frame only. The data hold around 100,000 clones, with 25% to 30% observed a single time. The sample was central memory CD4+ T cells from blood. The clonotype originates from a woman aged 18-29 years with type 1 diabetes. The chain carries TRBV7-9 and TRBJ2-2; weak D call: TRBD2 (7 bases). The CDR3 region has the DNA TGTGCCAGCAGCCCCCGGGGGGCGTTTGGGGAGCTGTTTTTT. It translates to CASSPRGAFGELFF.